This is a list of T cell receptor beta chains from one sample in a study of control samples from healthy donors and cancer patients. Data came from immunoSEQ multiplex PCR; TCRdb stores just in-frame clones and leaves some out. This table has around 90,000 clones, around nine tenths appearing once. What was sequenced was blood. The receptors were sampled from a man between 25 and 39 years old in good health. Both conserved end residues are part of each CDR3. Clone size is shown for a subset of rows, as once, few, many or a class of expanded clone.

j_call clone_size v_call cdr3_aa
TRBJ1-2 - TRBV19 CATLIPSGGIYYGYTF
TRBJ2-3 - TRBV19 CASSPGTRATDTQYF
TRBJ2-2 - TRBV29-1 CSVSVWDPGELFF
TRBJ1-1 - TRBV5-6 CASSPAQHSNTEAFF
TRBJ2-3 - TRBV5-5 CASSKQGTDTQYF
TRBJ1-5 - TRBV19 CASSIDLGANQPQHF
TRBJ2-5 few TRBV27 CASRLTGGETQYF
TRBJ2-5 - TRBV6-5 CASSYGTSGGEETQYF
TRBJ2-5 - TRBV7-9 CASSLGSAGGPGTQYF
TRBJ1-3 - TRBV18 CASSPSQVGYGNTIYF
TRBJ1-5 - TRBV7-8 CASSLEPGNNQPQHF
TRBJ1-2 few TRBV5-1 CASSLTDKGAYGYTF
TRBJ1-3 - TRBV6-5 CASSSTSTGAGNTIYF
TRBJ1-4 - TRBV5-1 CASSLGGRTDRTNEKLFF
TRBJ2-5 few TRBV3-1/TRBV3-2 CASSPTGDERETQYF
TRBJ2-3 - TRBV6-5 CASSYSGTGRTDTQYF
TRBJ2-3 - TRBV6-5 CASNRDRGTDTQYF
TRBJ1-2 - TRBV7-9 CASSGLGALEDGYTF
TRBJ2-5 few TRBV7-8 CASSLVSVGLAEYQETQYF
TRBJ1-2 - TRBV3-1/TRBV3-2 CASSLDRLAGYTF
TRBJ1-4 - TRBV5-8 CASSLPGQGRSNEKLFF
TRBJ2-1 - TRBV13 CASSLPDTYNEQFF
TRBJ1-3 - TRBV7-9 CASSRDAGNTIYF
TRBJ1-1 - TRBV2 CASSGKAGVNTEAFF
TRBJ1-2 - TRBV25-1 CASSEVSGDGYTF
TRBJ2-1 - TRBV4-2 CASSHIGRGPYNEQFF
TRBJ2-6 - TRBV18 CASSPRTGDGANVLTF
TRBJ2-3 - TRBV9 CASSVLTGPATDTQYF
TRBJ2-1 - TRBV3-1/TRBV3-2 CASSLAGTSFYNEQFF
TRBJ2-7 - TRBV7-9 CASSLAGTTNYEQYF
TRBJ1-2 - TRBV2 CASSRNRDNYGYTF
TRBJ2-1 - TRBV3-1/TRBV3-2 CASSYPPGQGSVDEQFF